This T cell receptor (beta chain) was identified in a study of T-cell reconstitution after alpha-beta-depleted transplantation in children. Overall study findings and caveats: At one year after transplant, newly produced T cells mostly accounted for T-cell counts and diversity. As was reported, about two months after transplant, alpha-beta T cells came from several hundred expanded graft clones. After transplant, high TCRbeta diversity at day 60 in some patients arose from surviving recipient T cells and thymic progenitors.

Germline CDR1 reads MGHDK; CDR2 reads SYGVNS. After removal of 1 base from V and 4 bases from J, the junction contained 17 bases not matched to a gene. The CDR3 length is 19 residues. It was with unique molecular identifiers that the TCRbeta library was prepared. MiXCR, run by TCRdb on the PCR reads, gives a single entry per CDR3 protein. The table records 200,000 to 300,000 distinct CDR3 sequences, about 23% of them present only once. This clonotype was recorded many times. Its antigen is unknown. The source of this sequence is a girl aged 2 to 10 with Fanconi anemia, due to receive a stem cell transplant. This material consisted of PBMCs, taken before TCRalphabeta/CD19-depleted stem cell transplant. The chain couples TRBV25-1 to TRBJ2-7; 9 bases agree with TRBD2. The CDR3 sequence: CASSEFEVRAASGKYEQYF. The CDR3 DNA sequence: TGTGCCAGCAGTGAATTTGAGGTGAGGGCCGCTAGCGGGAAATACGAGCAGTACTTC.